This T cell receptor beta chain was recorded in a study of blood T cell repertoires in COVID-19 (dated by TCRdb to the early 2020s). With regard to the full study: Samples from collaborators originated in the United States, Italy and Spain and spanned both the acute and convalescent phases of COVID-19. The material from the prospective study consisted of cDNA or gDNA derived from T cells, B-cell-depleted T cells, or PBMCs. The dataset comprised deeply sampled blood TCRbeta repertoires from subjects exposed to, actively infected with, or recovered from COVID-19. The repertoires were released in a freely available public database meant as a resource for research on the immune response to SARS-CoV-2. Samples came from the ongoing ImmuneRACE study (first 160 participants) plus 1,254 subjects from 6 global collaborators. Sample metadata almost always included a de-identified subject ID, COVID-19 status, age in years and sex. Where HLA class I and class II types were available, the types were taken from metadata supplied by the sample provider, not from assay-based typing. The study at large found these results: The amount of clinical and demographic metadata varied by source and participant and was provided uncurated.

TCRbeta CDR3 regions were amplified from genomic DNA using the immunoSEQ Assay, a bias-controlled multiplex PCR. As for the original processing: The number of nucleated cells in each sample was estimated by amplification of reference gene primers within the assay. To quantify the absolute abundance of each unique TCRbeta CDR3 rearrangement, sequence reads were collapsed and filtered. For each sample, productive Simpson clonality was calculated as the square root of Simpson's diversity index across productive rearrangements. The table comes from immuneACCESS by way of TCRdb, which keeps in-frame sequences with V and J called. Part of the clones is missing from these tables; in studies checked, under half for an unresolved V gene and the rest for unknown reasons. For V, J and clone size, that table is used; D and trimming come from the DNA. The sample table holds 69,000 or so clones, of which around 84% were seen once. Around 9.7% of the sample lies in the top ten.

From V the trimming removes 5 bases and from J it removes 3 bases, while the gene matches leave 10 bases of the junction unaccounted for. The CDR3 starts with the cysteine, ends with the phenylalanine, and has 15 residues. The kept DNA is CDR3 alone, 45 bases in frame from the first base. Sequences MNHEY (CDR1) and SMNVEV (CDR2) are obtained from the germline V gene (reference sequence). Whole blood was collected in K2EDTA tubes by collaborating institutions according to the institutions' own protocols. For TCRbeta analysis, collaborator samples were shipped as frozen whole blood, as isolated PBMCs, or as DNA extracted from either sample type. A single count supports this clone. The target of this receptor is not known. The record has no base qualities; no much larger clone is one base away.

What was sequenced was peripheral blood. This TCR was recovered from a woman aged 80 or older with acute or convalescent COVID-19. The chain was built from TRBV27 and TRBJ2-7; the central 7 bases match TRBD1. Read as DNA, the sequence is TGTGCCAGCAGTCCCCGACAGGGTGCGCGCTACGAGCAGTACTTC. Its protein reads: CASSPRQGARYEQYF.